A single sample is the source of the 21 T cell receptor beta chains below, sequenced in a study of high-grade serous ovarian cancer treatment subgroups. The tumor samples were collected prior to definitive surgery or chemotherapy. TCRdb keeps only in-frame clones here, not all; method: immunoSEQ multiplex PCR. This table holds 4,800 or so clones, roughly two thirds found once. The sequenced sample was tumor tissue. The receptors were gathered from a human donor with high-grade serous ovarian cancer.

V is TRBV5-1 and J is TRBJ1-1; 10 bases align to TRBD1. Germline values: CDR1 SGHRS, CDR2 YFSETQ. With 4 bases clipped from V and 0 bases from J, the junction kept 3 bases outside the gene matches. The CDR3 runs 15 residues. In DNA form, the CDR3 reads TGCGCCAGCAGCGATGACAGGGGGCTGAACACTGAAGCTTTCTTT. Translated, it gives CASSDDRGLNTEAFF.

The chain recombines TRBV5-1 with TRBJ2-3, with 11 bases that match TRBD2. This CDR3 region has 17 residues. The germline V gene encodes CDR1 SGHRS and CDR2 YFSETQ. J lost 2 bases, V lost 4 bases, and 9 bases had no gene match. This CDR3 reads CASSLVTSGRNTDTQYF. For the CDR3, the DNA is TGCGCCAGCAGCCTCGTAACTAGCGGGAGAAACACAGATACGCAGTATTTT.

This chain joins TRBV6-1 and TRBJ2-7; D ambiguous. CDR1 is MNHNS and CDR2 is SASEGT in the germline V gene. Trimming removed 8 bases from V and 5 bases from J, with 16 bases in between. The CDR3 totals 13 residues. CDR3 nucleotides: TGTGCCAGCGGGATACTAATGTTCCACGAGCAGTACTTC. Translated: CASGILMFHEQYF.

The rearrangement joins TRBV30 to TRBJ2-7, with 12 nucleotides matching TRBD2. Looked up from germline, CDR1 is GTSNPN and CDR2 is SVGIG (reference sequence). V was clipped by 7 bases and J by 6 bases; unmatched bases: 4. The CDR3 runs 12 residues. CDR3 nucleotide sequence: TGTGCCTCTAGCGGGAGGGCCAGCGAGCAGTACTTC. Protein: CASSGRASEQYF.

The chain is built from TRBV18 and TRBJ2-5, with 11 bases matching TRBD2. The CDR3 spans 16 residues. CDR1 KGHSH and CDR2 LQKENI come from the germline V gene. The J segment lost 3 bases and the V segment lost 0 bases, leaving 3 bases of the junction unmatched. This chain's CDR3 is CASSPPQGLAEETQYF. Written as DNA, the CDR3 is TGTGCCAGCTCACCACCTCAGGGACTAGCGGAAGAGACCCAGTACTTC.

This clone was recorded a few times. This sequence joins TRBV28 and TRBJ1-5; 8 nucleotides line up with TRBD1. J gave up 4 bases and V 6 bases, and 11 bases lay outside the gene matches. This CDR3 is 16 amino acids long. Germline values: CDR1 MDHEN, CDR2 SYDVKM. The CDR3 is CASRPSPGQANQPQHF. The CDR3 DNA reads as TGTGCCAGCAGGCCCTCTCCGGGACAGGCTAATCAGCCCCAGCATTTT.

V is TRBV27 and J is TRBJ2-6; the match to TRBD2 covers 9 bases. The CDR3 runs 16 residues. The V segment lost 5 bases and the J segment 3 bases; nucleotides outside the gene matches: 5. Germline assignment: CDR1 MNHEY and CDR2 SMNVEV (reference sequence). In DNA form, the CDR3 reads TGTGCCAGCAGTAGCGGGAGGTTAGGTGGGGCCAACGTCCTGACTTTC. The encoded protein is CASSSGRLGGANVLTF.

The rearrangement links TRBV4-3 to TRBJ1-1, with D possibly being TRBD1 (6 bases). The CDR3 has 14 amino acids. Looked up from germline, CDR1 is LGHNA and CDR2 is YSLEER. Trimming pared 3 bases from V and 2 bases from J, leaving 10 bases between. The CDR3 region has the DNA TGCGCCAGCAGCCATTCGGGACACAACACTGAAGCTTTCTTT. This codes for CASSHSGHNTEAFF.

The V and J genes are TRBV2 and TRBJ2-1; the D gene is possibly TRBD1 (6 bases). Germline V CDR1 and CDR2: SNHLY, FYNNEI. The CDR3 covers 14 residues. V lost 3 bases and J 7 bases, leaving 13 bases between the germline ends. The CDR3 coding sequence is TGTGCCAGCAGTGACCTGCCAGGGGTGAATGAGCAGTTCTTC. Translation: CASSDLPGVNEQFF.

This clone has a handful of counts. The chain carries TRBV27 and TRBJ1-5; D unresolved. Between the trimmed V and J ends, which lost 2 bases and 2 bases, there was a span of 10 bases. The CDR3 has 15 residues. Looked up from germline, CDR1 is MNHEY and CDR2 is SMNVEV (reference sequence). CDR3 sequence: CASSLIGSGNQPQHF. The DNA of the CDR3 is TGTGCCAGCAGTTTAATAGGCTCGGGCAATCAGCCCCAGCATTTT.

The chain links TRBV7-8 to TRBJ2-7; 14 bases map to TRBD2. The junction had 10 bases not matched to a gene; V was cut back by 0 bases and J by 6 bases. This CDR3 has 18 residues. CDR1 is SGHVS and CDR2 is FQNEAQ in the germline V gene. CDR3 loop: CASSLALRGTSGSREQYV. The CDR3 DNA follows: TGTGCCAGCAGCTTAGCGCTCAGAGGGACTAGCGGGAGTCGCGAGCAGTACGTC.

The V and J genes are TRBV27 and TRBJ2-2; 7 nucleotides match TRBD1. CDR1 is MNHEY, CDR2 SMNVEV, per germline (reference sequence). With 5 bases clipped from V and 7 bases from J, the junction kept 7 bases outside the gene matches. CDR3 length equals 14 residues. Written as DNA, the CDR3 is TGTGCCAGCAGTCGACAGGGTAGTGTCGGGGAGCTGTTTTTT. Its protein is CASSRQGSVGELFF.

The genes are TRBV28 and TRBJ2-3; D is ambiguous. Trimming shortened V by 5 bases and J by 2 bases, and 14 bases separated the two germline ends. CDR3 length: 15 residues. In germline, CDR1 is MDHEN, CDR2 SYDVKM. The CDR3 reads CASSPPSGLTDTQYF. CDR3 bases: TGTGCCAGCAGTCCCCCCTCGGGTCTCACAGATACGCAGTATTTT.

This clone occurred a few times. The J gene is TRBJ2-1, the V gene TRBV4-2, with a possible D match to TRBD2 (5 bases). The CDR3 covers 17 residues. Per the germline V gene, CDR1 is LGHNA and CDR2 is YNFKEQ. Trimming took 2 bases from V and 5 from J, leaving 19 bases between them. The CDR3 sequence: CASSQQDSVTPHNEQFF. The CDR3, as DNA: TGTGCCAGCAGCCAACAAGATAGCGTAACCCCCCACAATGAGCAGTTCTTC.

A few counts support this clone. The chain carries TRBV5-1 and TRBJ2-1, with 9 bases matching TRBD2. The CDR3 runs to 17 residues. Germline trimming cut 3 bases from V and 5 bases from J; bases unmatched to any gene: 12. From germline, CDR1 is SGHRS and CDR2 YFSETQ. CDR3 DNA sequence: TGCGCCAGCAGCTACCTAGCGGGAAGGTCCCCACACAATGAGCAGTTCTTC. Protein product: CASSYLAGRSPHNEQFF.

The chain joins TRBV2 to TRBJ1-1, with TRBD1 identical over 9 bases. CDR3 length: 15 amino acids. The germline V gene encodes CDR1 SNHLY and CDR2 FYNNEI. J lost 6 bases, V lost 6 bases, and 11 bases had no gene match. The CDR3 protein is CASRTSGTGSPEAFF. The DNA of the CDR3 is TGTGCCAGCAGAACCTCTGGGACAGGGTCTCCTGAAGCTTTCTTT.

The rearrangement joins TRBV11-2 to TRBJ1-2; D may be TRBD1 (6 bases). Trimming took 4 bases from V and 8 from J, leaving 8 bases between them. The germline CDR1 and CDR2 sequences are SGHAT and FQNNGV. The CDR3 loop spans 11 amino acids. CDR3 sequence reads: CASSSTGGYTF. CDR3 in DNA: TGTGCCAGCAGCTCAACAGGGGGCTACACCTTC.

The chain employs TRBV11-2 and TRBJ1-1; D unclear. CDR3 length: 11 residues. Germline lookup yields CDR1 SGHAT and CDR2 FQNNGV. Trimming cost V 1 base and J 11 bases, with 8 bases left between them. CDR3 region: CASSLAGEAFF. CDR3 DNA sequence: TGTGCCAGCAGCTTAGCCGGGGAGGCTTTCTTT.

The rearrangement uses TRBV29-1 and TRBJ2-7; TRBD1 agrees at 8 bases. Germline CDR1 is SQVTM and CDR2 is ANQGSEA. The V segment lost 5 bases and the J segment 7 bases; nucleotides outside the gene matches: 10. CDR3 length: 13 amino acids. DNA for the CDR3: TGCAGCGTTACGGGACAGGCAACGCTGGAGCAGTACTTC. It yields the protein CSVTGQATLEQYF.

This clone was observed a few times. The chain employs TRBV7-9 and TRBJ2-1; D possibly matches TRBD1 or TRBD2 (5 bases each). Germline V CDR1 and CDR2: SEHNR, FQNEAQ (reference sequence). The CDR3 has 16 amino acids. Trimming removed 0 bases from V and 5 bases from J, with 14 bases in between. The CDR3 protein is CASSLAGARDHNEQFF. CDR3 DNA sequence: TGTGCCAGCAGCTTAGCAGGGGCGAGGGATCACAATGAGCAGTTCTTC.

This clone showed up just a few times. The chain couples TRBV7-3 to TRBJ2-2; 8 bases match TRBD2. The CDR3 is 17 amino acids. J gave up 4 bases and V 5 bases, and 12 bases lay outside the gene matches. Germline lookup yields CDR1 SGHTA and CDR2 FQGTGA. The chain's CDR3 is CASSAIGGRSITGELFF. The CDR3 region has the DNA TGTGCCAGCAGCGCCATTGGCGGGAGGAGTATCACCGGGGAGCTGTTTTTT.